Presented here are 17 T cell receptor beta chains from one specimen sequenced in a study of blood T cell repertoires in COVID-19. Data came from immunoSEQ multiplex PCR; TCRdb stores just in-frame clones and leaves some out. The sample lists some 460,000 clones; around nine tenths were seen once. The sequenced sample was peripheral blood. These receptors all come from a woman aged 25 to 39 with acute or convalescent COVID-19.

V gene TRBV28 combines with J gene TRBJ1-3; perhaps TRBD1 as D (5 bases). Trimming took 2 bases from V and 0 from J, leaving 14 bases between them. Looked up from germline, CDR1 is MDHEN and CDR2 is SYDVKM. This CDR3 has 17 residues. CDR3 residues: CASSLGLGDSSGNTIYF. The CDR3 nucleotides are TGTGCCAGCAGTTTAGGTCTTGGGGACTCCTCTGGAAACACCATATATTTT.

V and J are TRBV7-6 and TRBJ1-5; D possibly corresponds to TRBD1 (6 bases). The CDR3 contains 16 residues. Looked up from germline, CDR1 is SGHVS and CDR2 is FNYEAQ. Trimming took off 5 bases at V and 3 bases at J, with 17 bases between the two ends. CDR3 residues: CASSPRAGGLNQPQHF. The DNA of the CDR3 is TGTGCCAGCAGCCCGCGCGCGGGGGGCCTCAATCAGCCCCAGCATTTT.

The rearrangement uses TRBV28 and TRBJ1-3; TRBD1 is a possible D gene (5 bases). Per the germline V gene, CDR1 is MDHEN and CDR2 is SYDVKM. The length of the CDR3 is 14 residues. With 6 bases removed from V and 6 bases from J, the gap between germline ends came to 15 bases. The CDR3 here is CASRPPGGKNTIYF. The CDR3, as DNA: TGTGCCAGCAGACCGCCGGGGGGGAAAAACACCATATATTTT.

The V and J genes are TRBV6-2 or TRBV6-3 and TRBJ2-7, with D perhaps TRBD1 (5 bases). The CDR3 loop spans 14 amino acids. Germline lookup yields CDR1 MNHEY and CDR2 SVGEGT. V lost 6 bases, J lost 4 bases, and 16 bases lay in between. The CDR3 region has the DNA TGTGCCAGCAGCCCGCCGAGGACACAATACGAGCAGTACTTC. It translates to CASSPPRTQYEQYF.

The count of this clone is one. V and J are TRBV6-5 and TRBJ1-6; D perhaps matches TRBD1 (6 bases). V was shortened by 4 bases and J by 8 bases, with 15 bases between the two germline ends. This CDR3 region has 15 residues. Germline lookup yields CDR1 MNHEY and CDR2 SVGAGI. The CDR3: CASSSAGAGDSPLHF. The CDR3 nucleotides are TGTGCCAGCAGTTCGGCAGGGGCGGGGGATTCACCCCTCCACTTT.

This clone was observed a single time. The rearrangement uses TRBV7-9 and TRBJ1-2; D possibly corresponds to TRBD1 (5 bases). CDR1 and CDR2 (germline): SEHNR, FQNEAQ (reference sequence). Trimming took 3 bases from V and 6 from J, leaving 14 bases between them. This CDR3 has 14 amino acids. Written as DNA, the CDR3 is TGTGCCAGCAGCTTGGGGCGATGGAGGGATGGCTACACCTTC. Translating gives CASSLGRWRDGYTF.

The chain recombines TRBV7-8 with TRBJ2-3, with D tentatively TRBD2 (7 bases). The germline V gene has CDR1 SGHVS and CDR2 FQNEAQ. The germline V and J ends were trimmed by 2 bases and 2 bases, with 14 bases remaining between them. The CDR3 runs 16 residues. As DNA, the CDR3 is TGTGCCAGCAGCTTAAAGGCGGGGGCCTCCACAGATACGCAGTATTTT. The encoded protein is CASSLKAGASTDTQYF.

This clone appeared a single time. This CDR3 is CASSLTGYSTDTQYF. CDR3 bases: TGCGCCAGCAGCTTGACAGGGTACTCTACAGATACGCAGTATTTT. The chain links TRBV5-1 to TRBJ2-3; perhaps TRBD1 as D (6 bases). The V end lost 1 base, the J end lost 3 bases, and 12 bases lay between the germline ends. The CDR3 runs 15 residues. Germline lookup yields CDR1 SGHRS and CDR2 YFSETQ.

V and J are TRBV30 and TRBJ1-4; 7 nucleotides align to TRBD1. From germline, CDR1 is GTSNPN and CDR2 SVGIG (reference sequence). V lost 0 bases and J lost 8; bases outside the gene matches: 6. The length of the CDR3 is 14 residues. The CDR3 bases are TGTGCCTGGAGTGTAGGACAGGTTGCAGAAAAACTGTTTTTT. Translated, it gives CAWSVGQVAEKLFF. The full variable domain, its missing parts supplied by reference TRBV30 and TRBJ1-4, is SQTIHQWPATLVQPVGSPLSLECTVEGTSNPNLYWYRQAAGRGLQLLFYSVGIGQISSEVPQNLSASRPQDRQFILSSKKLLLSDSGFYLCAWSVGQVAEKLFFGSGTQLSVL.

This chain links TRBV21-1 with TRBJ2-1; the DNA was not compared with TRBD1, the D call given in the table. TRBV21-1 is a pseudogene. The CDR3 loop spans 19 amino acids. The CDR3 DNA reads as TGTGCCAGCAGCCCCGGGACAGGGGCCAGCAGCCTCTCCTACAATGAGCAGTTCTTC. Translating gives CASSPGTGASSLSYNEQFF.

The rearrangement uses TRBV7-3 and TRBJ2-6, with 9 nucleotides matching TRBD1. CDR1 is SGHTA and CDR2 is FQGTGA in the germline V gene. The CDR3 totals 16 residues. Trimming at V came to 4 bases and at J to 0 bases, leaving 1 base not matched to a gene. The CDR3 DNA sequence: TGTGCCAGCAGCTGGGACAGGGACTCTGGGGCCAACGTCCTGACTTTC. Amino acid sequence: CASSWDRDSGANVLTF.

The gene calls are TRBV10-2 and TRBJ1-2, with 8 positions matching TRBD1. The CDR3 has 15 amino acids. The V gene end was trimmed by 3 bases and the J gene end by 7 bases; junction bases not matched to a gene: 10. Germline V CDR1 and CDR2: WSHSY, SAAADI. CDR3 nucleotide sequence: TGCGCCAGCAGTGACCCGACAGGGGCTGGTGGTGGCTACACCTTC. Translated: CASSDPTGAGGGYTF.

V is TRBV6-5 and J is TRBJ2-5; no clear D. Germline V gene data show CDR1 as MNHEY and CDR2 as SVGAGI. The CDR3 consists of 13 residues. Trimming pared 5 bases from V and 7 bases from J, leaving 14 bases between. The DNA of the CDR3 is TGTGCCAGCAGTACGCGCCAGGATGGGACCCAGTACTTC. This sequence encodes CASSTRQDGTQYF.

This sequence joins TRBV2 and TRBJ2-5, with TRBD2 identical over 8 bases. V was clipped by 4 bases and J by 5 bases; unmatched bases: 9. The V gene's germline CDR1 is SNHLY and CDR2 FYNNEI. The CDR3 is made up of 15 amino acids. CDR3 sequence reads: CASSVRGGPRETQYF. For the CDR3, the DNA is TGTGCCAGCAGTGTACGGGGGGGTCCGCGGGAGACCCAGTACTTC.

The chain recombines TRBV7-2 with TRBJ1-6; 9 bases are a match to TRBD1. The length of the CDR3 is 17 residues. Germline CDR1 reads SGHTA; CDR2 reads FQGNSA. Trimming at V came to 5 bases and at J to 10 bases, leaving 15 bases not matched to a gene. The CDR3 is CASSLGGPGTGWSPLHF. The CDR3 DNA is TGTGCCAGCAGCCTGGGCGGGCCCGGGACAGGGTGGTCACCCCTCCACTTT.

This clone was seen a handful of times. The chain is built from TRBV7-9 and TRBJ1-1, with D possibly matching TRBD1 (5 bases). The CDR3 is made up of 19 amino acids. Trimming pared 3 bases from V and 5 bases from J, leaving 28 bases between. Germline CDR1 SEHNR, CDR2 FQNEAQ (reference sequence). The CDR3 DNA reads as TGTGCCAGCAGCTTTTGGGACTGGAAGGGTAAGGGTTCGGGGACTGAAGCTTTCTTT. Amino acids: CASSFWDWKGKGSGTEAFF.

The chain carries TRBV4-1 and TRBJ2-7; TRBD1 aligns across 9 bases. Germline V gives CDR1 MGHRA, CDR2 YSYEKL. This CDR3 comprises 16 residues. Germline trimming cut 3 bases from V and 5 bases from J; bases unmatched to any gene: 11. As DNA, the CDR3 is TGCGCCAGCAGCCACGAGTGGGACAGGGAGTGGGACGAGCAGTACTTC. Translating it yields CASSHEWDREWDEQYF.